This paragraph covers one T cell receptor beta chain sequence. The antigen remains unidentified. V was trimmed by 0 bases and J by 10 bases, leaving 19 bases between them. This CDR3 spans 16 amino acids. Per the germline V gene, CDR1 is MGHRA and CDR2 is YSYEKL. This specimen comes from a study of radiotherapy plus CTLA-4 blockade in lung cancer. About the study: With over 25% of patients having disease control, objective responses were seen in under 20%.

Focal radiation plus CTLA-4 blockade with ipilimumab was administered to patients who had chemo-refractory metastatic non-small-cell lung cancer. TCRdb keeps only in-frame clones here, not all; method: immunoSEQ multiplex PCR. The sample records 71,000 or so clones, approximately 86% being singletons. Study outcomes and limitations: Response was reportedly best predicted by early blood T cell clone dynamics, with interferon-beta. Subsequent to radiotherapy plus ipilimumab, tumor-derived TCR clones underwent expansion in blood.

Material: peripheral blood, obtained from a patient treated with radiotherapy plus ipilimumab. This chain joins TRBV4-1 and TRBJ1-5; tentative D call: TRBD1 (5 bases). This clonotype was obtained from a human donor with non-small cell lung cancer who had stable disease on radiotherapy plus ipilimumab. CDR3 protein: CASSQELRASHRPQHF. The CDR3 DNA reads TGCGCCAGCAGCCAAGAACTCAGGGCCTCTCATCGTCCCCAGCATTTT.